This T cell receptor beta chain emerged from a study of blood T cell repertoires in COVID-19 (dated by TCRdb to 2019 to 2021). For context, the study as a whole: Collaborator samples came from the United States, Italy and Spain and covered acute and convalescent phases of COVID-19. The prospective study material was composed of cDNA or gDNA derived from T cells, B-cell-depleted T cells, or PBMCs. Deeply sampled blood TCRbeta repertoires from subjects exposed to, actively infected with, or recovered from COVID-19 were included in the dataset. The repertoires were made available in a free public database intended to serve as a resource for research on the immune response to SARS-CoV-2. The samples were drawn from the first 160 participants of the ongoing ImmuneRACE study and from roughly 1,300 subjects provided by 6 global collaborators. A de-identified subject ID, COVID-19 status, age in years and sex were almost always included in the sample metadata. Where HLA class I and class II types were available, the types were taken from metadata supplied by the sample provider, not from assay-based typing. Points the paper makes about the study in general: The amount of clinical and demographic metadata varied by source and participant and was provided uncurated.

In the prospective study, participants were roughly 18 to 100 years old, resided in about two dozen geographic areas of the United States, and were enrolled through a virtual design. To assign participants to cohorts, the prospective study relied on clinical history that participants themselves reported in a screening survey and a study questionnaire. For ImmuneRACE Cohort 3, a participant was defined as recovered based on two consecutive negative NP/OP PCR tests, clearance by a healthcare professional, or resolution of symptoms. Each participant in the prospective study had whole blood, serum and a nasopharyngeal or oropharyngeal swab collected by mobile phlebotomists. Over a roughly 2-month period, participants in the prospective study had the option of providing additional blood draws and questionnaires. Blood samples from the prospective study were shipped frozen or at room temperature prior to DNA extraction.

Reading from cysteine to phenylalanine, the CDR3 counts 13 amino acids. Only the CDR3 portion is preserved as DNA: 39 bases, with reading frame beginning at the first base. The germline V gene gives CDR1 as KGHSH and CDR2 as LQKENI. V loses 1 base of germline sequence and J loses 3 bases, and the interval between the two ends is 7 bases. TCRbeta CDR3 regions were amplified from genomic DNA using the immunoSEQ Assay, a bias-controlled multiplex PCR. Turning to the authors' computational methods: The number of nucleated cells in each sample was estimated by amplification of reference gene primers within the assay. To quantify the absolute abundance of each unique TCRbeta CDR3 rearrangement, sequence reads were collapsed and filtered. For each sample, productive Simpson clonality was calculated as the square root of Simpson's diversity index across productive rearrangements. TCRdb re-hosts the immuneACCESS table, in-frame sequences only. Its copies lack some clones; in the studies checked, an unresolved V gene accounts for under half of them, and the cause for the rest is not known. That table gives V, J and clone size, and the DNA gave D and trimming. Here the sample has approximately 100,000 clones; approximately 86% occur a single time. Jointly, the top ten make up approximately 2.6% of the sample.

Concerning this clone: There is no known antigen for this receptor. The sample holds no much larger clone one base away, and base qualities are not on file.

The sequenced sample consisted of PBMCs or T cells enriched from blood (not recorded which). The TCR sequence derives from a woman between 45 and 65 years old who had recovered from COVID-19. Rearrangement joined TRBV18 to TRBJ2-7, with the D gene not clear enough to name. This receptor has the CDR3 CASSPQAGYEQYF. The DNA sequence follows: TGTGCCAGCTCACCACAGGCAGGCTACGAGCAGTACTTC.